This T cell receptor (beta chain) originates from a study of cytomegalovirus exposure and HLA in healthy donors. The PCR had 60 Vbeta and 13 Jbeta primers. TCRdb's copy holds only in-frame clones and misses some; the assay was immunoSEQ multiplex PCR. The sample lists more than 80,000 clones; roughly 80% were seen once. V was trimmed by 1 base and J by 0 bases, leaving 15 bases between them. The CDR3 length is 17 residues. Germline values: CDR1 MNHNS, CDR2 SASEGT. The rearrangement joins TRBV6-1 to TRBJ1-1, with D possibly TRBD1 on 5 matching bases. The sample consisted of PBMCs. The receptor's source is a man aged 60-69 years in good health and CMV-seronegative. CDR3 amino acids: CASSEGGYPGVNTEAFF. In DNA, the CDR3 is TGTGCCAGCAGTGAAGGGGGTTACCCGGGGGTGAACACTGAAGCTTTCTTT.